This T cell receptor (beta chain) was obtained from a study of shared clonotypes between healthy human individuals. Notes on the study in general: An anticipated effect of sequencing depth on clonotype sharing among donors was recognized. Clonotype sharing across a handful of donors was observed for around 5% of naive CD4 clonotypes.

As regards this clone: Its antigen is currently unknown.

Sequencing was performed with immunoSEQ multiplex PCR; in TCRdb, only in-frame clones are kept and a portion is missing. The data show millions of clones, with 85% to 95% seen just once and 0.13% held by the top ten. Material for sequencing was naive CD4+ T cells sorted from blood. As for subset: CD45RA+ positively selected. This receptor was taken from a man between 18 and 29 years old in good health.

CDR3 in amino acids: CSVEGNSNTIYF. CDR3 coding DNA: TGCAGCGTTGAAGGTAACAGCAACACCATATATTTT. The V and J genes are TRBV29-1 and TRBJ1-3, with no clear D. The CDR3 length is 12 residues. The germline V gene encodes CDR1 SQVTM and CDR2 ANQGSEA. The ends were cut back, 1 base at V and 7 bases at J, with 8 bases in the middle.